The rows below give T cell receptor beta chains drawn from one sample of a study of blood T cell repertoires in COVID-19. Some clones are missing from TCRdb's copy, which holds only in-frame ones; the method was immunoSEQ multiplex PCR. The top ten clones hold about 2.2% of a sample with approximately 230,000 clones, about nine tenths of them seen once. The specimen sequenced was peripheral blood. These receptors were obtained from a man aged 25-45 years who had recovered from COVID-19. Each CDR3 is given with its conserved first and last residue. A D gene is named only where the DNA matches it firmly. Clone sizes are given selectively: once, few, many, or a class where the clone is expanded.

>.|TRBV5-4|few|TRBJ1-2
TGTGCCAGCTCGTCCGTTTATGGCTACACCTTC
CASSSVYGYTF
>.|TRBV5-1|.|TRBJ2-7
TGCGCCAGCAGGGCCGCAGACTCAGGTTACAGGATCTACGAGCAGTACTTC
CASRAADSGYRIYEQYF
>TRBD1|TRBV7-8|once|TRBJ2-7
TGTGCCAGCAGCCATTTACTTCCGGGACAGGCAAACTTC
CASSHLLPGQANF
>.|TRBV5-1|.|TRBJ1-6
TGCGCCAGCAGCTTCCAAACCTATAATTCACCCCTCCACTTT
CASSFQTYNSPLHF
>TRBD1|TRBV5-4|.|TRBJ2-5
TGTGCCAGCAGCCCGAAGACAGGGGGCTATATCTACGGAGAGACCCAGTACTTC
CASSPKTGGYIYGETQYF
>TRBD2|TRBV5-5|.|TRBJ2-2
TGTGCCAGCAGCTTGGGGGACATCGGGAGGGCCGGGGAGCTGTTTTTT
CASSLGDIGRAGELFF
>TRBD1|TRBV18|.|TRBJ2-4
TGTGCCAGCTCACCGATGGGACAGCCGGCCGCCAAAAACATTCAGTACTTC
CASSPMGQPAAKNIQYF
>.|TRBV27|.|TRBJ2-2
TGTGCCAGCAGTTCTACCTACAGGGTTGGCGGGGAGCTGTTTTTT
CASSSTYRVGGELFF
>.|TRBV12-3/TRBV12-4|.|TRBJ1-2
TGTGCCAGCAGTTTTATGACATTCGATGGCTACACCTTC
CASSFMTFDGYTF
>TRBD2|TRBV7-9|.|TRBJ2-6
TGTGCCAGCAGCCCGGCGGGCAGGACTAGGACTTCTGGGGCCAACGTCCTGACTTTC
CASSPAGRTRTSGANVLTF
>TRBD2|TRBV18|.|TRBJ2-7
TGTGCCAGCTCAGGGGCGGCCGGGGGGTCCTACGAGCAGTACTTC
CASSGAAGGSYEQYF
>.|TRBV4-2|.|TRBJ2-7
TGTGCCAGCAGCCAGGGTGACAGGCGGTCCTACGAGCAGTACTTC
CASSQGDRRSYEQYF
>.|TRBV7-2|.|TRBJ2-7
TGTGCCAGCAGCTTAGACGGGGGACTTACCTACGAGCAGTACTTC
CASSLDGGLTYEQYF
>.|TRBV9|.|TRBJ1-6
TGTGCCAGCAGCGGGTCCTCAGGGGTTCCCTATAATTCACCCCTCCACTTT
CASSGSSGVPYNSPLHF
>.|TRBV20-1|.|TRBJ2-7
TGCAGTGCTAGAGATCGCGAGCAGTACTTC
CSARDREQYF
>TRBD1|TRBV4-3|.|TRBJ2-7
TGCGCCAGCAGCCAAGATCCACAGGGACAGGGGTTTTACGAGCAGTACTTC
CASSQDPQGQGFYEQYF
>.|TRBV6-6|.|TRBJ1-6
TGTGCCAGCAGTTACTCGACTAGCTCCTATAATTCACCCCTCCACTTT
CASSYSTSSYNSPLHF
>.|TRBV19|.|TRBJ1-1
TGTGCCAGTAGTATACAGGGTTTGGGGACTGAAGCTTTCTTT
CASSIQGLGTEAFF
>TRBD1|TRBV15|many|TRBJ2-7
TGTGCCACCAGCAGAGAAGGGGACAGCTACGAGCAGTACTTC
CATSREGDSYEQYF
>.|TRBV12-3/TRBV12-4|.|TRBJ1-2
TGTGCCAGCAGCTATTCCTCCTATGGCTACACCTTC
CASSYSSYGYTF
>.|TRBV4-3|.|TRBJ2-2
TGCGCCAGCAGTAGTTGGAACACCGGGGAGCTGTTTTTT
CASSSWNTGELFF
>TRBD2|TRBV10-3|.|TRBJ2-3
TGTGCCATCAGTGAGGGGCTAGCGGGACAAGTTAATACGCAGTATTTT
CAISEGLAGQVNTQYF
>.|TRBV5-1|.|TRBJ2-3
TGCGCCAGCAGCCCCGGTTATAGCACAGATACGCAGTATTTT
CASSPGYSTDTQYF
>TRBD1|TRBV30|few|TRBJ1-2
TGTGCCTGGAGTGTACGGGACAGGTACGCTAACTATGGCTACACCTTC
CAWSVRDRYANYGYTF
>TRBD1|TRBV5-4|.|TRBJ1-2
TGTGCCAGCAGCTCCAATGCAGGGGGCGGCGGCTACACCTTC
CASSSNAGGGGYTF
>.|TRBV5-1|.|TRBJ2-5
TGCGCCAGCAGCGCGGGACCGACTCAAGAGACCCAGTACTTC
CASSAGPTQETQYF
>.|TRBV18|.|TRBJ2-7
TGTGCCAGCTCACCCCGAGGAGGGGTGGACTCCTACGAGCAGTACTTC
CASSPRGGVDSYEQYF
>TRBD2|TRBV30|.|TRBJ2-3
TGTGCCTGGAAAGCGGGGGGTGCCAGCCGGGATACGCAGTATTTT
CAWKAGGASRDTQYF
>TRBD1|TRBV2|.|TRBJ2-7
TGTGCCAGCAGCGGGGACAGGGTCCACGAGCAGTACTTC
CASSGDRVHEQYF
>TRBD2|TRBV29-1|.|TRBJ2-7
TGCAGCGTCGAGGCGGGGGGCTGGAGCGAGCAGTACTTC
CSVEAGGWSEQYF
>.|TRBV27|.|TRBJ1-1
TGTGCCAGCAGTTCCAGTTATACGGGCACTGAAGCTTTCTTT
CASSSSYTGTEAFF
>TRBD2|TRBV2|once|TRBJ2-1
TGTGCCAGCAAATTGAGCGGGGGGTATCCTGAGGGGCAGTTCTTC
CASKLSGGYPEGQFF
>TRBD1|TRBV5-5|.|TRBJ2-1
TGTGCCAGCAGCTATAGGGACAGGTCCAAGGGGCTCCTCTACAATGAGCAGTTCTTC
CASSYRDRSKGLLYNEQFF
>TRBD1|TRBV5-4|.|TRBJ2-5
TGTGCCAGCAGCTTGGTAACAGGGGGCCAAGAGACCCAGTACTTC
CASSLVTGGQETQYF
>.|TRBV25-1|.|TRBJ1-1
TGTGCCAGCAGTGAAACGCCCCTGACATACTTT
CASSETPLTYF
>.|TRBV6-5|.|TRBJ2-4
TGTGCCAGCAGTTACGGAGGATCGCAGTACTTC
CASSYGGSQYF
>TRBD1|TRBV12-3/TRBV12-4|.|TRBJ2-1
TGTGCCAGCAGCCCGACCGGACAGGGTATGGGGCTCTTC
CASSPTGQGMGLF
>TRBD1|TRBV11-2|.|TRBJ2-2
TGTGCCAGCAGCTTAGTGGGACAGGGGGCCACCGGGGAGCTGTTTTTT
CASSLVGQGATGELFF
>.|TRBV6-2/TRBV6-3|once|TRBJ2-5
TGTGCCAGCAGCGGGCCTCCCGTGCAAGAGACCCAGTACTTC
CASSGPPVQETQYF
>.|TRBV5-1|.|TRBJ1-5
TGCGCCAGCAGTGAGGGTACCCTTCTTAATCAGCCCCAGCATTTT
CASSEGTLLNQPQHF
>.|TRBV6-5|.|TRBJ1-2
TGTGCCAGCAGCGCCCCAGCTAACTATGGCTACACCTTC
CASSAPANYGYTF
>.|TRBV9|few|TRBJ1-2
TGTGCCAGCAGCGTCCCCGGGCAGGGGTACGATGGCTACACCTTC
CASSVPGQGYDGYTF
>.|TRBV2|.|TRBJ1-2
TGTGCCAGCAGGGGCGGGGGGCGCGGGGACTGGGACTATGGCTACACCTTC
CASRGGGRGDWDYGYTF
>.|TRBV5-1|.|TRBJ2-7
TGCGCCAGCTCGAAGGAAGACTCCTCCTACGAGCAGTACTTC
CASSKEDSSYEQYF
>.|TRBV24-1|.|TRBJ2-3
TGTGCCACCAGTGATACCCGACGGGGTACAGATACGCAGTATTTT
CATSDTRRGTDTQYF
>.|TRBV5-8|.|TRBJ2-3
TGTGCCAGCAGCCTTGATGGGGGCTGGAGCACAGATACGCAGTATTTT
CASSLDGGWSTDTQYF
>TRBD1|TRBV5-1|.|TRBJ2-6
TGCGCCAGCAGCTTGGGGACAGGGGGCGGTGGGGCCAACGTCCTGACTTTC
CASSLGTGGGGANVLTF
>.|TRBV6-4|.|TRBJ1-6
TGTGCCAGCAGTGACTACAGGGACTCACCCCTCCACTTT
CASSDYRDSPLHF
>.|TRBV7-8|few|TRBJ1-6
TGTGCCAGCAGCCTGGACATCGGGGGTTCACCCCTCCACTTT
CASSLDIGGSPLHF
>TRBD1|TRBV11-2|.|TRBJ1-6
TGTGCCAGCAGCTTCAGGGGGTGGGACGACTCACCCCTCCACTTT
CASSFRGWDDSPLHF
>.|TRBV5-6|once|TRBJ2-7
TGTGCCAGCAGCTTGAGTGCGGAGCGGCTCTACGAGCAGTACTTC
CASSLSAERLYEQYF
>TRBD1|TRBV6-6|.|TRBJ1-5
TGTGCCAGCACTAGAGGGAACAGGGGGAATCAGCCCCAGCATTTT
CASTRGNRGNQPQHF
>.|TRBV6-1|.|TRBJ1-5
TGTGCCAGCAGTGAGATTAGTACCAGCAATCAGCCCCAGCATTTT
CASSEISTSNQPQHF